The 22 T cell receptor beta chains below come from one sample, sequenced in a study of neurological immune-mediated disorders. From the 5' RACE reads, TCRdb called clonotypes with MiXCR, one entry per CDR3 protein. The sample has 87,000 or so distinct CDR3 sequences, around 3.5% seen once. Sequencing was done on a sample of PBMCs. These receptors were collected from a woman in her 50s with multiple sclerosis.

This clonotype has ten or more counts. The gene calls are TRBV28 and TRBJ2-7; D is ambiguous. The V gene's germline CDR1 is MDHEN and CDR2 SYDVKM. Trimming pared 4 bases from V and 5 bases from J, leaving 9 bases between. This CDR3 region has 12 residues. The DNA for the CDR3 is TGTGCCAGCAGTTCCCCAGTGAACGAGCAGTACTTC. It encodes CASSSPVNEQYF.

This clonotype appeared many times. This chain uses TRBV20-1 with TRBJ1-2; D might be TRBD1 (5 bases). Between the trimmed V and J ends, which lost 0 bases and 8 bases, there was a span of 10 bases. The CDR3 has 12 amino acids. Germline-derived CDR1 and CDR2 are DFQATT and SNEGSKA (reference sequence). This CDR3 reads CSARDRVVGYTF. The DNA of the CDR3 is TGCAGTGCTAGAGACAGGGTAGTAGGCTACACCTTC.

This clonotype was seen many times. For the CDR3, the DNA is TGCGCCAGCAGGGACTCGGGGACCTACGAGCAGTACTTC. Its protein is CASRDSGTYEQYF. The V call is TRBV10-1, the J call TRBJ2-7, with D perhaps TRBD2 (5 bases). CDR1 is WNHNN, CDR2 SYGVQD, per germline (reference sequence). V shed 6 bases and J shed 2 bases, with 11 bases lying between them. The CDR3 consists of 13 residues.

The table lists this clonotype with many counts. The V call is TRBV10-3, the J call TRBJ2-2, with TRBD1 matching over 10 bases. The CDR3 extends over 15 amino acids. Trimming cost V 3 bases and J 5 bases; bases outside gene matches: 3. Germline CDR1 reads ENHRY; CDR2 reads SYGVKD. CDR3 protein: CAISDWDRGTGELFF. DNA of the CDR3: TGTGCCATCAGTGATTGGGACAGGGGAACCGGGGAGCTGTTTTTT.

In its sample, this clonotype was seen many times. The chain couples TRBV29-1 to TRBJ1-6; D remains unclear. The CDR3 sequence is 14 residues long. Trimming shortened V by 4 bases and J by 7 bases, and 14 bases separated the two germline ends. CDR1 SQVTM and CDR2 ANQGSEA come from the germline V gene. The CDR3 protein is CSVVLGDTNSPLHF. Here the CDR3 DNA reads TGCAGCGTTGTACTCGGCGATACAAATTCACCCCTCCACTTT.

This chain connects TRBV19 to TRBJ1-1, with no clear D. The CDR3 is made up of 13 amino acids. Trimming stripped 5 bases from V and 3 bases from J, with 10 bases between. Germline CDR1 reads LNHDA; CDR2 reads SQIVND (reference sequence). The CDR3 sequence is CASSSEIDTEAFF. DNA for the CDR3: TGTGCCAGTAGTTCAGAAATCGACACTGAAGCTTTCTTT.

This chain links TRBV5-5 with TRBJ1-2; D is ambiguous. V lost 0 bases and J 4 bases, leaving 10 bases between the germline ends. The CDR3 loop spans 14 amino acids. In germline, CDR1 is SGHKS, CDR2 YYEKEE (reference sequence). CDR3 in amino acids: CASSLVQVTYGYTF. The CDR3, as DNA: TGTGCCAGCAGCTTGGTTCAGGTTACCTATGGCTACACCTTC. Filled out from reference TRBV5-5 and TRBJ1-2, the complete variable domain reads DAGVTQSPTHLIKTRGQQVTLRCSPISGHKSVSWYQQVLGQGPQFIFQYYEKEERGRGNFPDRFSARQFPNYSSELNVNALLLGDSALYLCASSLVQVTYGYTFGSGTRLTVV.

This clonotype was seen ten or more times. The CDR3 nucleotides are TGCGCCAGCAGTATCGTGGGGTACACAGATACGCAGTATTTT. Translating gives CASSIVGYTDTQYF. V usage is TRBV10-2 and J usage is TRBJ2-3; the D is unclear. Trimming took off 5 bases at V and 2 bases at J, with 11 bases between the two ends. This CDR3 is 14 amino acids long. CDR1 is WSHSY, CDR2 SAAADI, per germline.

This clonotype was found many times. Here the CDR3 reads CTTTKTPHLPYNSPLHF. CDR3 coding DNA: TGCACAACCACCAAGACTCCGCATCTGCCCTATAATTCACCCCTCCACTTT. The chain uses TRBV20-1 and TRBJ1-6; no clear D gene. Germline V gives CDR1 DFQATT, CDR2 SNEGSKA (reference sequence). The CDR3 is 17 residues long.

This clonotype has ten or more counts. V and J are TRBV7-9 and TRBJ2-3; 10 bases match TRBD1. The germline CDR1 and CDR2 sequences are SEHNR and FQNEAQ (reference sequence). The CDR3 extends over 18 amino acids. The J segment lost 3 bases and the V segment lost 5 bases, leaving 14 bases of the junction unmatched. In DNA, the CDR3 is TGTGCCAGCAGCCACCGGGACAGGGGATTGATTGATACAGATACGCAGTATTTT. Residues: CASSHRDRGLIDTDTQYF.

This clonotype was detected ten times or more. The chain joins TRBV20-1 to TRBJ1-1, with D possibly TRBD1 on 6 matching bases. Trimming left V 1 base short and J 0 bases short, with 15 bases between. CDR1 is DFQATT and CDR2 is SNEGSKA in the germline V gene (reference sequence). The CDR3 is 16 residues long. The CDR3 region has the DNA TGCAGTGCTAGAGCTCAAACAGGGCGTATGAACACTGAAGCTTTCTTT. This translates into CSARAQTGRMNTEAFF.

This clonotype was seen repeatedly, ten times or more. The CDR3 is CSAQDRRLTYEQYF. The CDR3 nucleotides are TGCAGTGCCCAAGACCGGAGGTTAACCTACGAGCAGTACTTC. The V gene is TRBV20-1, the J gene TRBJ2-7, with D possibly TRBD2 on 5 matching bases. The CDR3 has 14 residues. V lost 6 bases and J 2 bases, leaving 17 bases between the germline ends. The germline gives CDR1 DFQATT, CDR2 SNEGSKA (reference sequence).

CDR3 bases: TGCGCCAGCCAAAAAGGGGGCACGTGGAACACTGAAGCTTTCTTT. Residues: CASQKGGTWNTEAFF. This chain connects TRBV5-1 to TRBJ1-1, with 7 bases matching TRBD1. The V segment lost 7 bases and the J segment 1 base; nucleotides outside the gene matches: 10. Germline CDR1 and CDR2: SGHRS and YFSETQ. The CDR3 is made up of 15 amino acids. Based on the CDR3 plus reference TRBV5-1 and TRBJ1-1, the full variable domain is KAGVTQTPRYLIKTRGQQVTLSCSPISGHRSVSWYQQTPGQGLQFLFEYFSETQRNKGNFPGRFSGRQFSNSRSEMNVSTLELGDSALYLCASQKGGTWNTEAFFGQGTRLTVV.

This clonotype was seen ten or more times. This chain uses TRBV4-2 with TRBJ2-3, with D hard to call. Trimming left V 1 base short and J 3 bases short, with 14 bases between. The CDR3 runs to 16 residues. CDR1 and CDR2 from the germline V gene are LGHNA and YNFKEQ. The CDR3 DNA reads TGTGCCAGCAGCCAAGGTCCACTGGCAGTAACAGATACGCAGTATTTT. It translates to CASSQGPLAVTDTQYF.

This clonotype was seen many times. V is TRBV20-1 and J is TRBJ2-5; 8 bases fit TRBD1. J was trimmed by 2 bases and V by 5 bases; bases with no gene match: 13. Germline V lookup: CDR1 DFQATT, CDR2 SNEGSKA (reference sequence). The CDR3 covers 16 residues. For the CDR3, the DNA is TGCAGTGCTCAAACTGGGGGCAGGGGGCATCAAGAGACCCAGTACTTC. Translated, it gives CSAQTGGRGHQETQYF.

This clonotype has at least ten counts. The V gene is TRBV19, the J gene TRBJ1-5; D is unclear. The CDR3 consists of 14 residues. Germline CDR1 and CDR2: LNHDA and SQIVND (reference sequence). Trimming pared 3 bases from V and 4 bases from J, leaving 10 bases between. CDR3: CASSIIPGNQPQHF. The CDR3 bases are TGTGCCAGTAGTATTATCCCAGGTAATCAGCCCCAGCATTTT.

This clonotype was detected ten times or more. The J gene is TRBJ2-3, the V gene TRBV7-2, with D possibly TRBD2 on 6 matching bases. This CDR3 region has 13 residues. V was clipped by 3 bases and J by 5 bases, with 9 bases between them. Germline V lookup: CDR1 SGHTA, CDR2 FQGNSA. The CDR3 spells CASSLLGGDTQYF. The DNA for the CDR3 is TGTGCCAGCAGCTTGCTGGGGGGAGATACGCAGTATTTT.

This clonotype was recorded at least ten times. This sequence joins TRBV5-1 and TRBJ1-5; D is unclear. Looked up from germline, CDR1 is SGHRS and CDR2 is YFSETQ. CDR3 length equals 16 residues. V lost 0 bases, J lost 2 bases, and 12 bases lay in between. CDR3 residues: CASSLGHVSGNQPQHF. For the CDR3, the DNA is TGCGCCAGCAGCTTGGGGCACGTTTCGGGCAATCAGCCCCAGCATTTT.

This clonotype has at least ten counts. V usage is TRBV5-1 and J usage is TRBJ2-7, with TRBD2 matching over 11 bases. The CDR3 length is 14 residues. The germline gives CDR1 SGHRS, CDR2 YFSETQ. After removal of 4 bases from V and 5 bases from J, the junction contained 5 bases not matched to a gene. This chain's CDR3 is CASSRLAGNHEQYF. In DNA, the CDR3 is TGCGCCAGCAGCAGACTAGCGGGAAACCACGAGCAGTACTTC.

This clonotype came up many times. V gene TRBV11-2 combines with J gene TRBJ1-4; a weak D match, TRBD1 (6 bases). This CDR3 comprises 17 residues. The ends were cut back, 4 bases at V and 5 bases at J, with 20 bases in the middle. Germline V gene data show CDR1 as SGHAT and CDR2 as FQNNGV. CDR3 region: CASSSLRTGARNEKLFF. The CDR3, as DNA: TGTGCCAGCAGCTCCCTTCGGACGGGGGCCCGAAATGAAAAACTGTTTTTT.

In this sample, this clonotype turned up many times. The chain employs TRBV10-3 and TRBJ2-5, with D possibly being TRBD2 (6 bases). Per germline, CDR1 ENHRY and CDR2 SYGVKD. Trimming took off 0 bases at V and 6 bases at J, with 11 bases between the two ends. This CDR3 comprises 14 residues. The CDR3 region is CAISESGGGKTQYF. The CDR3 DNA sequence: TGTGCCATCAGTGAGTCTGGTGGGGGGAAGACCCAGTACTTC.

This clonotype was counted at least ten times. V is TRBV20-1 and J is TRBJ2-1; unclear D gene. The CDR3 sequence is 13 residues long. V was cut by 4 bases and J by 2 bases, with 9 bases left in between. Germline-derived CDR1 and CDR2 are DFQATT and SNEGSKA (reference sequence). CDR3 DNA sequence: TGCAGTGCTACTGGAGATACCTACAATGAGCAGTTCTTC. This codes for CSATGDTYNEQFF.